The clone carrying this T cell receptor beta chain was observed at least ten times. In germline, CDR1 is SNHLY, CDR2 FYNNEI. The CDR3 is made up of 13 amino acids. The trim removed 5 bases at V and 9 bases at J, leaving 5 bases unmatched. Combining a sample-barcoded 5' primer with a J-beta primer mix, a second PCR ran for about 7 to 11 cycles. TCRdb re-called the 5' RACE reads with MiXCR, one entry per CDR3 protein. The table includes approximately 400,000 distinct CDR3 sequences, approximately 47% detected once. This sample is drawn from a study of blood T cells in healthy people across ages. The donors, aged roughly 6 to 100, were healthy Caucasians from Russia. Every participating donor contributed about 10 milliliters of peripheral blood through a draw. Researchers isolated at least 6 million PBMCs per sample.

The source is a man aged 55 to 70 in good health. The chain links TRBV2 to TRBJ2-1; 9 bases align to TRBD1. Material: blood. The CDR3 sequence is CASSPDRGSEQFF. In DNA form, the CDR3 reads TGTGCCAGCAGTCCGGACAGGGGTAGTGAGCAGTTCTTC.